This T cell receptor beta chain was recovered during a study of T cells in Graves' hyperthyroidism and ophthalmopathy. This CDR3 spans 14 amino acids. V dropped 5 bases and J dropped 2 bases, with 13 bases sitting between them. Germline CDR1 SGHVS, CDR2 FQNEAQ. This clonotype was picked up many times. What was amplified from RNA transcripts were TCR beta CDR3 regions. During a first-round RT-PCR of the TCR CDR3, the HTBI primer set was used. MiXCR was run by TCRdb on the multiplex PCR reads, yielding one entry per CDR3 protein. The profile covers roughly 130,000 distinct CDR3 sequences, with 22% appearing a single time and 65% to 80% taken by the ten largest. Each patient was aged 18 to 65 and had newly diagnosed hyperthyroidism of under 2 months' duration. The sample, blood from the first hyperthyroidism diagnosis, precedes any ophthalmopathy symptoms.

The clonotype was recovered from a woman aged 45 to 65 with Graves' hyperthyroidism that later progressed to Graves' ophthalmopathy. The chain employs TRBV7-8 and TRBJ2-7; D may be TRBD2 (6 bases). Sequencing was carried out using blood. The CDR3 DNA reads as TGTGCCAGCAGCAAGGACGGCGGGGCCTACGAGCAGTACTTC. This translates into CASSKDGGAYEQYF.